This TCR beta chain was captured by sequencing in a study of shared clonotypes between healthy human individuals. Overall study: Each donor's CD4 naive and CD4 memory cells filled three plates apiece, CD8 naive two, and CD8 memory one.

Method: immunoSEQ multiplex PCR; TCRdb's copy keeps in-frame clones and lacks some. There are 2 million to 2.5 million clones in the sample; 80% to 95% occur only once, and roughly 0.36% lies in the top ten. Germline V CDR1 and CDR2: MDHEN, SYDVKM. The CDR3 is 15 residues long. V dropped 6 bases and J dropped 4 bases, with 15 bases sitting between them. The rearrangement links TRBV28 to TRBJ2-2; TRBD2 might be the D (6 bases). The sequence derives from a man aged 18 to 29 in good health. Some clones in this sample may be carry-over from other donors' samples. The source material was naive CD4+ T cells from PBMCs. Sample subset: CD45RA+ positively selected. Here the CDR3 DNA reads TGTGCCAGCAGACCCGGGACTCTACTCACCGGGGAGCTGTTTTTT. Protein product: CASRPGTLLTGELFF.